This T cell receptor (beta chain) was sequenced for a study of T cell responses to AZD1222 COVID-19 vaccine. General observations from the study: Mostly white British, mostly female donors; authors suggested clonal diversity may be underestimated. Spike-specific TCRs gained breadth and depth after people received two AZD1222 doses.

This clone came up once. The antigen remains undetermined. V lost 2 bases and J lost 8; bases outside the gene matches: 4. Germline values: CDR1 MDHEN, CDR2 SYDVKM. CDR3 length: 14 residues. The data were produced by immunoSEQ multiplex PCR, yet TCRdb's version contains in-frame clones alone and is incomplete. The sample lists about 180,000 clones, around 88% seen once, with more than 0.4% in the top ten. The sample consisted of peripheral blood, taken on day 0 of AZD1222 vaccination. The chain combines TRBV28 with TRBJ1-4; TRBD1 matches at 8 bases. The source is an adult in good health. The CDR3 bases are TGTGCCAGCAGTTTACGGACAGGGAGCGAAAAACTGTTTTTT. It yields the protein CASSLRTGSEKLFF.